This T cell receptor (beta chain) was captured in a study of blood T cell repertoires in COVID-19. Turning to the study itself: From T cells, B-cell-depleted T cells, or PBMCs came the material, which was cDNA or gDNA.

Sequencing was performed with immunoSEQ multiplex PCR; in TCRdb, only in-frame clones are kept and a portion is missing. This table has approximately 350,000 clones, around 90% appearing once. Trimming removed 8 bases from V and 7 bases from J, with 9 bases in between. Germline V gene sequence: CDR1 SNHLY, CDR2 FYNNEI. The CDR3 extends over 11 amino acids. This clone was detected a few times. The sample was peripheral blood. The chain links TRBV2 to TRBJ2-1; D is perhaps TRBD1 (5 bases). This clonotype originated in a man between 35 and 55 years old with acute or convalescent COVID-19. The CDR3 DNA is TGTGCCAGCGGACCAGGGAATGAGCAGTTCTTC. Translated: CASGPGNEQFF.